Below are 21 T cell receptor beta chains sequenced from a single sample in a study of T-cell memory formation after mild COVID-19. TCRdb independently ran MiXCR on the 5' RACE reads; one entry per CDR3 protein. This repertoire shows almost 350,000 distinct CDR3 sequences, roughly 19% found once; its top ten account for around 20%. The sequencing sample was made of PBMCs or a T cell subset sorted from them (not recorded which). The receptors here all came from a man between 18 and 29 years old who had mild COVID-19 (a few samples of this study predate the infection). Cell type and time point are not known.

The chain combines TRBV6-6 with TRBJ2-5; possibly TRBD2 for D (5 bases). Trimming took 2 bases from V and 10 from J, leaving 11 bases between them. The CDR3 runs to 12 residues. The germline CDR1 and CDR2 sequences are MNHNY and SVGAGI (reference sequence). CDR3: CASSYDSRGQYF. CDR3 coding DNA: TGTGCCAGCAGTTACGACTCTCGGGGCCAGTACTTC.

The table lists this clonotype with a few counts. This rearrangement joins TRBV7-9 to TRBJ1-1, with D possibly matching TRBD1 (5 bases). In germline, CDR1 is SEHNR, CDR2 FQNEAQ (reference sequence). There are 12 residues in the CDR3. Trimming cost V 3 bases and J 8 bases, with 10 bases left between them. In nucleotides, the CDR3 is TGTGCCAGCAGCTTTCGAGGGGACGAAGCTTTCTTT. Encoded protein: CASSFRGDEAFF.

The chain has TRBV7-3 and TRBJ2-3, with D perhaps TRBD1 (5 bases). Germline V gene sequence: CDR1 SGHTA, CDR2 FQGTGA. Trimming stripped 3 bases from V and 11 bases from J, with 21 bases between. CDR3 length equals 15 residues. CDR3 sequence (DNA): TGTGCCAGCAGCTTCGGACCAGGGCTCCCCCATGGGCAGTATTTT. It specifies CASSFGPGLPHGQYF.

The rearrangement joins TRBV6-5 to TRBJ2-1, with D perhaps matching TRBD1 (5 bases). CDR1 is MNHEY, CDR2 SVGAGI, per germline. CDR3 size: 16 residues. V was pared by 0 bases and J by 2 bases, with 11 bases between. The CDR3 nucleotides are TGTGCCAGCAGTTACTCCTTACAGGATCCCTACAATGAGCAGTTCTTC. Protein: CASSYSLQDPYNEQFF.

The J gene is TRBJ1-1, the V gene TRBV5-1; TRBD1 might be the D (5 bases). This CDR3 region has 15 residues. Germline V gene sequence: CDR1 SGHRS, CDR2 YFSETQ. The V end lost 3 bases, the J end lost 0 bases, and 12 bases lay between the germline ends. The CDR3 DNA follows: TGCGCCAGCAGCTCCCGGACATCCTTGAACACTGAAGCTTTCTTT. This codes for CASSSRTSLNTEAFF.

This chain joins TRBV7-2 and TRBJ1-4; possible D gene TRBD1, 6 bases. This CDR3 comprises 17 residues. The V end was cut by 2 bases, the J end by 3 bases, with 16 bases between. CDR1 and CDR2 from the germline V gene are SGHTA and FQGNSA. CDR3 sequence reads: CASSLSGRGGANEKLFF. DNA of the CDR3: TGTGCCAGCAGCTTAAGTGGGAGGGGGGGAGCTAATGAAAAACTGTTTTTT.

This clonotype was seen a handful of times. The genes are TRBV28 and TRBJ1-2, with D perhaps matching TRBD1 (6 bases). This CDR3 comprises 14 residues. Trimming took 3 bases from V and 0 from J, leaving 8 bases between them. The germline V gene encodes CDR1 MDHEN and CDR2 SYDVKM. CDR3 sequence: CASSFPGANYGYTF. CDR3 bases: TGTGCCAGCAGTTTTCCAGGGGCTAACTATGGCTACACCTTC.

The chain is built from TRBV5-4 and TRBJ2-3; 16 positions agree with TRBD2. J gave up 3 bases and V 3 bases, and 4 bases lay outside the gene matches. Germline assignment: CDR1 SGHNT and CDR2 YYREEE (reference sequence). This CDR3 has 17 residues. This CDR3 is CASSYGTSGGVTDTQYF. In nucleotides, the CDR3 is TGTGCCAGCAGCTACGGGACTAGCGGGGGGGTGACAGATACGCAGTATTTT.

In its sample, this clonotype was seen a few times. The chain has TRBV9 and TRBJ2-3, with 8 bases that match TRBD1. J lost 4 bases, V lost 4 bases, and 5 bases had no gene match. CDR3 length: 14 amino acids. CDR1 and CDR2 from the germline V gene are SGDLS and YYNGEE. CDR3 sequence reads: CASSNGQGADTQYF. The CDR3 DNA is TGTGCCAGCAGCAACGGACAGGGCGCAGATACGCAGTATTTT.

V is TRBV6-1 and J is TRBJ1-1; D uncertain. This CDR3 is built from 17 residues. V lost 6 bases and J 4 bases, leaving 24 bases between the germline ends. The germline V gene encodes CDR1 MNHNS and CDR2 SASEGT. The CDR3 region is CASSGNLEREAGTEAFF. The CDR3 DNA sequence: TGTGCCAGCAGCGGAAATCTCGAGAGGGAGGCGGGCACTGAAGCTTTCTTT.

This clonotype was seen only a few times. CDR3 sequence reads: CSATGGQGDVYGYTF. The CDR3 bases are TGCAGTGCTACAGGAGGACAGGGTGACGTCTATGGCTACACCTTC. The chain joins TRBV20-1 to TRBJ1-2, with 8 bases matching TRBD1. V trimming: 4 bases; J trimming: 4 bases; junction bases outside the gene matches: 11. CDR1 DFQATT and CDR2 SNEGSKA come from the germline V gene (reference sequence). The CDR3 is made up of 15 amino acids.

The rearrangement uses TRBV6-2 or TRBV6-3 and TRBJ2-3; D ambiguous. The CDR3 extends over 15 amino acids. Germline V gives CDR1 MNHEY, CDR2 SVGEGT. Trimming stripped 7 bases from V and 2 bases from J, with 16 bases between. For the CDR3, the DNA is TGTGCCAGCACCGCCACGGTCCGTGACACAGATACGCAGTATTTT. Encoded protein: CASTATVRDTDTQYF.

The rearrangement joins TRBV10-3 to TRBJ1-3; 8 nucleotides line up with TRBD1. Germline V gene sequence: CDR1 ENHRY, CDR2 SYGVKD. The CDR3 has 14 residues. After removal of 6 bases from V and 0 bases from J, the junction contained 1 base not matched to a gene. The CDR3 here is CAIRGQASGNTIYF. CDR3 nucleotides: TGTGCCATCAGGGGACAGGCCTCTGGAAACACCATATATTTT.

This clonotype was seen only a few times. This chain joins TRBV7-9 and TRBJ2-7, with D maybe TRBD1 (6 bases). The germline V gene encodes CDR1 SEHNR and CDR2 FQNEAQ (reference sequence). This CDR3 spans 14 amino acids. Deletions cut 5 bases from V and 6 bases from J, with 17 bases between. The CDR3 protein is CASSLEGPRGEQYF. The CDR3 DNA is TGTGCCAGCAGCCTAGAGGGGCCCAGGGGCGAGCAGTACTTC.

The chain links TRBV5-1 to TRBJ2-5, with a possible D match to TRBD2 (6 bases). Per the germline V gene, CDR1 is SGHRS and CDR2 is YFSETQ. V was clipped by 3 bases and J by 9 bases, with 18 bases between them. This CDR3 has 14 residues. In nucleotides, the CDR3 is TGCGCCAGCAGCTACCAGGGCGATCCGGGGGCCCAGTACTTC. Amino acid sequence: CASSYQGDPGAQYF.

This rearrangement joins TRBV5-6 to TRBJ2-2; 8 bases map to TRBD1. The V and J ends lost 3 bases and 4 bases, in that order; junction bases with no gene match: 8. The length of the CDR3 is 16 residues. Germline V gives CDR1 SGHDT, CDR2 YYEEEE. The DNA of the CDR3 is TGTGCCAGCAGCTGGGGTGGACAGGGCCCCACCGGGGAGCTGTTTTTT. This gives the protein CASSWGGQGPTGELFF. The complete variable domain, with remaining parts taken from reference TRBV5-6 and TRBJ2-2, reads DAGVTQSPTHLIKTRGQQVTLRCSPKSGHDTVSWYQQALGQGPQFIFQYYEEEERQRGNFPDRFSGHQFPNYSSELNVNALLLGDSALYLCASSWGGQGPTGELFFGEGSRLTVL.

In its sample, this clonotype was seen a few times. The chain is built from TRBV24-1 and TRBJ2-1, with D uncertain. The V end was cut by 2 bases, the J end by 8 bases, with 6 bases between. The CDR3 consists of 12 residues. Per germline, CDR1 KGHDR and CDR2 SFDVKD. CDR3 sequence (DNA): TGTGCCACCAGTGATTCGCCCGATGAGCAGTTCTTC. It specifies CATSDSPDEQFF.

This clonotype has only a few counts. This rearrangement joins TRBV6-1 to TRBJ1-1, with D maybe TRBD1 (6 bases). Per the germline V gene, CDR1 is MNHNS and CDR2 is SASEGT. CDR3 size: 14 residues. V lost 2 bases and J lost 3, with 10 bases in between. The CDR3 region is CASSEQQGYTEAFF. The CDR3, as DNA: TGTGCCAGCAGTGAACAGCAGGGGTACACTGAAGCTTTCTTT.

This clonotype has more than one count but fewer than ten. The chain uses TRBV11-3 and TRBJ2-7, with D maybe TRBD2 (5 bases). Looked up from germline, CDR1 is SGHNT and CDR2 is YENEEA. This CDR3 comprises 13 residues. Trimming shortened V by 5 bases and J by 0 bases, and 8 bases separated the two germline ends. CDR3 loop: CASSPGNSYEQYF. The CDR3 nucleotides read TGTGCCAGCAGCCCCGGGAACTCCTACGAGCAGTACTTC.

This clonotype has more than one count but fewer than ten. This chain joins TRBV5-1 and TRBJ1-1; the D gene is possibly TRBD1 (5 bases). This CDR3 has 14 residues. Per the germline V gene, CDR1 is SGHRS and CDR2 is YFSETQ. V lost 6 bases to trimming and J lost 1 base, with 13 bases between them. CDR3 in DNA: TGCGCCAGCAAAACCGGGACGGAGAACACTGAAGCTTTCTTT. Translating gives CASKTGTENTEAFF.

A remark on this clonotype: A single base separates this from a much larger clone, so it may be a read error. The V gene is TRBV2, the J gene TRBJ1-6; unclear D gene. The V end was cut by 6 bases, the J end by 7 bases, with 13 bases between. CDR1 is SNHLY and CDR2 is FYNNEI in the germline V gene. The CDR3 is made up of 14 amino acids. CDR3 amino acids: CASSPMAGNSPLHF. Written as DNA, the CDR3 is TGTGCCAGCAGCCCCATGGCCGGGAATTCACCCCTCCACTTT.